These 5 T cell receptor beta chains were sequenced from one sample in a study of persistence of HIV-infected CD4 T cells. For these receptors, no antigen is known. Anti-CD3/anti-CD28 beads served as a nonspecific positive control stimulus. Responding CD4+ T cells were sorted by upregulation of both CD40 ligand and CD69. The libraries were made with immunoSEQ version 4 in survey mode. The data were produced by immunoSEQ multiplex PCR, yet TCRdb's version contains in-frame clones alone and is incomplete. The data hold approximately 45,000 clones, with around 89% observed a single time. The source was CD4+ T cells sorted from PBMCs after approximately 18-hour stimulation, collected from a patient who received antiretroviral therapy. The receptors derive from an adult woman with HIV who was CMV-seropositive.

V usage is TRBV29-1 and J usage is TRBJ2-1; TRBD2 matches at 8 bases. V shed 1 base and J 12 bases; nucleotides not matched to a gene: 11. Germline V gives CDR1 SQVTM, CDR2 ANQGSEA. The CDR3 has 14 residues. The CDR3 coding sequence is TGCAGCGTTGAAGTCCGGGGGGGCGTTACATTGCAGTTCTTC. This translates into CSVEVRGGVTLQFF.

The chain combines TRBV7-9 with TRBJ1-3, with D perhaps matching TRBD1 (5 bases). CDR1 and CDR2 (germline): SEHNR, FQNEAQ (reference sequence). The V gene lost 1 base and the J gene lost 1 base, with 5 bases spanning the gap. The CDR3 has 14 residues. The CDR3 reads CASSLGGSGNTIYF. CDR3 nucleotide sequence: TGTGCCAGCAGCTTAGGGGGGTCTGGAAACACCATATATTTT.

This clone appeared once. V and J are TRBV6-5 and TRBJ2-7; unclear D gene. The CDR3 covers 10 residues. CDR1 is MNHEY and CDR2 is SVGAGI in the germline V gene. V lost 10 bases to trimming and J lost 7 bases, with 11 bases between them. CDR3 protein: CATSDGEQYF. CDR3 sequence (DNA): TGTGCCACCTCGGACGGGGAGCAGTACTTC.

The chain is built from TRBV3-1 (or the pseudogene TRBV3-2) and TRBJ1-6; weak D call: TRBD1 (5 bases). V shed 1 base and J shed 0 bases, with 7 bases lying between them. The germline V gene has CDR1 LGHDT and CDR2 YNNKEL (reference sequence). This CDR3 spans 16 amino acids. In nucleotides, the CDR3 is TGTGCCAGCAGCCAAGCGGGGGGCTCCTATAATTCACCCCTCCACTTT. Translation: CASSQAGGSYNSPLHF.

For the CDR3, the DNA is TGCGCCAGCAGCCTCCAACCGGGGTACCAAGAGACCCAGTACTTC. It codes for CASSLQPGYQETQYF. This chain connects TRBV5-1 to TRBJ2-5; weak D call: TRBD2 (5 bases). Germline V lookup: CDR1 SGHRS, CDR2 YFSETQ. This CDR3 spans 15 amino acids. V lost 4 bases and J lost 0, with 13 bases in between.